This T cell receptor beta chain was sequenced during a study of blood T cell repertoires in COVID-19. Germline loops: CDR1 SGHVS, CDR2 FNYEAQ. The CDR3 extends over 17 amino acids. J lost 6 bases, V lost 1 base, and 12 bases had no gene match. TCRdb's table, derived via immunoSEQ multiplex PCR, lists solely in-frame clones and lacks some. The table has over 100,000 clones, over 75% seen once. Sequenced material: peripheral blood. The TCR originated in a man at least 80 years old with acute or convalescent COVID-19. V gene TRBV7-6 combines with J gene TRBJ2-1; TRBD2 matches at 7 bases. DNA of the CDR3: TGTGCCAGCAGCTTAGATGCTAGCGGAGCGGAATTCAATGAGCAGTTCTTC. Its protein is CASSLDASGAEFNEQFF.